This T cell receptor beta chain is from a study of blood T cell repertoires in COVID-19. Study at large: COVID-19 samples collected from the United States, Italy and Spain covered acute and convalescent phases. PBMCs, B-cell-depleted T cells, or T cells provided the cDNA or gDNA that made up the material.

Trimming took 0 bases from V and 2 from J, leaving 5 bases between them. This CDR3 has 13 amino acids. CDR1 SGHDT and CDR2 YYEEEE come from the germline V gene. This clone was recorded once. Methods used by the authors: Researchers report that nucleated cell counts were estimated from reference gene primer amplification. Assay used: immunoSEQ multiplex PCR; TCRdb lists only in-frame clones, some missing. V, J and clone size are those of that table, while D and trimming were read from the DNA. The table lists about 73,000 clones, roughly 83% of them singletons, with about 6.5% in the top ten. This clonotype originated in a woman aged 55-69 years with acute or convalescent COVID-19. The chain couples TRBV5-6 to TRBJ2-5; D is unresolved. Sequenced input: peripheral blood. CDR3 DNA sequence: TGTGCCAGCAGCTTGGATCCTCAAGAGACCCAGTACTTC. Its protein is CASSLDPQETQYF.